This entry lists 3 T cell receptor beta chains sequenced from one sample in a study of radiotherapy plus CTLA-4 blockade in lung cancer. TCRdb keeps only in-frame clones here, not all; method: immunoSEQ multiplex PCR. The table has 50,000 to 65,000 clones, 70% to 85% seen once. Sequenced material: peripheral blood, taken from a patient treated with radiotherapy plus ipilimumab. The receptors come from a human donor with non-small cell lung cancer whose response to radiotherapy plus ipilimumab could not be evaluated.

About this clone itself: A read error may account for a junction end that differs from germline. The J gene is TRBJ2-4, the V gene TRBV18, with 8 bases that match TRBD2. Germline V gene data show CDR1 as KGHSH and CDR2 as LQKENI. This CDR3 has 13 amino acids. In DNA form, the CDR3 reads TGTGCCAGCTCGCCCTCAGCGGGAGACCGCTCGGACTTC. It is translated as CASSPSAGDRSDF.

This clone occurred a few times. The chain has TRBV4-1 and TRBJ1-6; TRBD1 matches 9 bases. V gave up 1 base and J gave up 10 bases; unmatched junction bases: 8. The CDR3 runs 16 residues. The germline gives CDR1 MGHRA, CDR2 YSYEKL. The CDR3 nucleotides read TGCGCCAGCAGCCAAGGTCGTGGACAGGGGATCTCACCCCTCCACTTT. As protein: CASSQGRGQGISPLHF.

The chain employs TRBV7-2 and TRBJ2-2; 11 positions match TRBD2. This CDR3 has 16 residues. V lost 4 bases, J lost 7 bases, and 8 bases stayed unmatched. The germline CDR1 and CDR2 sequences are SGHTA and FQGNSA. CDR3 DNA: TGTGCCAGCAGCTCTCAACTAGCGGGAGTCGGCGGGGAGCTGTTTTTT. Its protein product is CASSSQLAGVGGELFF. The full variable domain, completed using reference TRBV7-2 and TRBJ2-2, is GAGVSQSPSNKVTEKGKDVELRCDPISGHTALYWYRQSLGQGLEFLIYFQGNSAPDKSGLPSDRFSAERTGGSVSTLTIQRTQQEDSAVYLCASSSQLAGVGGELFFGEGSRLTVL.